This T cell receptor (beta chain) originates from a study of cytomegalovirus exposure and HLA in healthy donors. About the study: Prior work identified around 110 million unique TCR beta sequences in roughly 190 million T cells. Study-wide findings and caveats: A later analysis showed HLA-associated TCR beta chains outstripping equally common others in clonal expansion.

This CDR3 is 18 amino acids long. V was clipped by 0 bases and J by 4 bases; unmatched bases: 10. Germline V gene data show CDR1 as LGHNA and CDR2 as YSLEER. Of note for this clone: What it recognizes is unknown.

The PCR made use of 60 Vbeta and 13 Jbeta primers. Original processing notes: Tens of millions of unique TCR beta chains, roughly 11 million of them shared, were counted by a later analysis. Profiled with immunoSEQ multiplex PCR; TCRdb holds only in-frame clones, not every one. The V and J calls and clone size are taken from that table; D and trimming were inferred from the DNA. The sample lists 150,000 to 200,000 clones; approximately 78% were seen once. This chain joins TRBV4-3 and TRBJ2-1, with TRBD2 matching over 9 bases. The sequenced sample consisted of PBMCs. The clonotype comes from a woman between 18 and 29 years old in good health and CMV-seronegative. The CDR3: CASSQDVPSGELYNEQFF. The CDR3 nucleotides are TGCGCCAGCAGCCAAGATGTGCCTAGCGGGGAACTATACAATGAGCAGTTCTTC.